This is a list of T cell receptor beta chains from one sample in a study of cytomegalovirus exposure and HLA in healthy donors. TCRdb's copy holds only in-frame clones and misses some; the assay was immunoSEQ multiplex PCR. The sample shows 110,000 to 150,000 clones, 70% to 75% of them seen only once. The sequencing input was PBMCs. These receptors came from a woman aged 25-40 years in good health and CMV-seronegative. The CDR3 runs from the conserved cysteine through the conserved F or W. The order of the fields is J gene, D gene, V gene, clone size, CDR3 protein, CDR3 DNA. D genes are given only for firm matches. Clone size is stated in some rows and not others, as once, few, many or a class when expanded.

j_gene: TRBJ2-5
d_gene: TRBD1
v_gene: TRBV7-6
abundance: once
CDR3aa: CASSSWTGEQETQYF
CDR3nt: TGTGCCAGCAGCTCCTGGACAGGGGAGCAAGAGACCCAGTACTTC

j_gene: TRBJ2-6
d_gene: -
v_gene: TRBV28
abundance: -
CDR3aa: CASSLVGGPGPGANVLTF
CDR3nt: TGTGCCAGCAGTTTAGTGGGGGGTCCTGGGCCTGGGGCCAACGTCCTGACTTTC

j_gene: TRBJ2-3
d_gene: TRBD2
v_gene: TRBV9
abundance: few
CDR3aa: CASSATSGTVDTQYF
CDR3nt: TGTGCCAGCAGCGCAACTAGCGGAACGGTAGATACGCAGTATTTT

j_gene: TRBJ2-7
d_gene: TRBD2
v_gene: TRBV6-5
abundance: -
CDR3aa: CASSPPPWGGEQYF
CDR3nt: TGTGCCAGCAGTCCCCCGCCGTGGGGGGGCGAGCAGTACTTC

j_gene: TRBJ1-1
d_gene: -
v_gene: TRBV9
abundance: -
CDR3aa: CASSVENRAEAFF
CDR3nt: TGTGCCAGCAGCGTAGAGAACAGGGCTGAAGCTTTCTTT

j_gene: TRBJ1-3
d_gene: TRBD1
v_gene: TRBV28
abundance: -
CDR3aa: CASSPWTGGSGNTIYF
CDR3nt: TGTGCCAGCAGTCCGTGGACAGGAGGCTCTGGAAACACCATATATTTT

j_gene: TRBJ2-7
d_gene: -
v_gene: TRBV5-4
abundance: -
CDR3aa: CASSWGLGSYEQYF
CDR3nt: TGTGCCAGCAGCTGGGGACTGGGATCCTACGAGCAGTACTTC

j_gene: TRBJ2-5
d_gene: TRBD2
v_gene: TRBV7-2
abundance: -
CDR3aa: CASSPRGGTSGKRMETQYF
CDR3nt: TGTGCCAGCAGCCCGAGAGGCGGGACTAGCGGGAAGAGGATGGAGACCCAGTACTTC

j_gene: TRBJ1-2
d_gene: -
v_gene: TRBV30
abundance: -
CDR3aa: CAWSVRRGDGYTF
CDR3nt: TGTGCCTGGAGTGTACGCAGGGGAGATGGCTACACCTTC

j_gene: TRBJ1-4
d_gene: -
v_gene: TRBV2
abundance: -
CDR3aa: CASSDRWSNEKLFF
CDR3nt: TGTGCCAGCAGTGACCGTTGGAGTAATGAAAAACTGTTTTTT

j_gene: TRBJ2-3
d_gene: -
v_gene: TRBV11-1
abundance: -
CDR3aa: CASSFMTSSDTQYF
CDR3nt: TGTGCCAGCAGCTTTATGACTAGTTCAGATACGCAGTATTTT

j_gene: TRBJ2-7
d_gene: -
v_gene: TRBV28
abundance: -
CDR3aa: CASSQTGSSGYEQYF
CDR3nt: TGTGCCAGCAGTCAAACCGGGTCCTCGGGCTACGAGCAGTACTTC

j_gene: TRBJ2-7
d_gene: -
v_gene: TRBV5-6
abundance: -
CDR3aa: CASSLSQGTFFFYEQYF
CDR3nt: TGTGCCAGCAGCTTGAGCCAGGGTACCTTCTTCTTTTACGAGCAGTACTTC

j_gene: TRBJ2-3
d_gene: TRBD2
v_gene: TRBV7-9
abundance: -
CDR3aa: CSSSLLAGGITDTQYF
CDR3nt: TGTTCCAGCAGCTTACTCGCGGGGGGGATCACAGATACGCAGTATTTT

j_gene: TRBJ2-3
d_gene: -
v_gene: TRBV28
abundance: -
CDR3aa: CASGTSPYTDTQYF
CDR3nt: TGTGCCAGCGGGACTTCGCCGTACACAGATACGCAGTATTTT

j_gene: TRBJ1-4
d_gene: -
v_gene: TRBV27
abundance: -
CDR3aa: CASSLTGLLLGEKLFF
CDR3nt: TGTGCCAGCAGTCTAACAGGGTTACTTTTAGGTGAAAAACTGTTTTTT

j_gene: TRBJ2-7
d_gene: -
v_gene: TRBV11-3
abundance: -
CDR3aa: CASSRKRRDWSYEQYF
CDR3nt: TGTGCCAGCAGCCGGAAACGGCGGGACTGGTCCTACGAGCAGTACTTC

j_gene: TRBJ1-2
d_gene: TRBD1
v_gene: TRBV10-3
abundance: -
CDR3aa: CAISESGQGGEGYTF
CDR3nt: TGTGCCATCAGTGAGTCTGGACAGGGTGGAGAGGGCTACACCTTC

j_gene: TRBJ2-3
d_gene: TRBD2
v_gene: TRBV28
abundance: -
CDR3aa: CATEREGLNTQYF
CDR3nt: TGTGCCACAGAGCGGGAGGGCCTAAATACGCAGTATTTT

j_gene: TRBJ2-7
d_gene: TRBD2
v_gene: TRBV30
abundance: -
CDR3aa: CAWSETIQTGTSGKVLSYEQYF
CDR3nt: TGTGCCTGGAGCGAAACCATTCAAACAGGGACTAGCGGGAAAGTATTGTCCTACGAGCAGTACTTC

j_gene: TRBJ2-3
d_gene: TRBD1
v_gene: TRBV19
abundance: -
CDR3aa: CASSSSHTGGWGDTQYF
CDR3nt: TGTGCCAGTAGTTCCTCCCATACAGGGGGCTGGGGGGATACGCAGTATTTT

j_gene: TRBJ2-1
d_gene: TRBD2
v_gene: TRBV18
abundance: -
CDR3aa: CASSPPTSETYNEQFF
CDR3nt: TGTGCCAGCTCACCCCCGACTAGCGAAACCTACAATGAGCAGTTCTTC

j_gene: TRBJ2-1
d_gene: TRBD1
v_gene: TRBV9
abundance: -
CDR3aa: CASSVGTGANEQFF
CDR3nt: TGTGCCAGCAGCGTAGGGACAGGGGCCAATGAGCAGTTCTTC

j_gene: TRBJ1-6
d_gene: -
v_gene: TRBV30
abundance: -
CDR3aa: CAWTRVGSPLHF
CDR3nt: TGTGCCTGGACCAGGGTCGGATCACCCCTCCACTTT

j_gene: TRBJ2-7
d_gene: TRBD1
v_gene: TRBV30
abundance: -
CDR3aa: CAWSGDRGGYEQYF
CDR3nt: TGTGCCTGGAGTGGGGACAGGGGTGGCTACGAGCAGTACTTC

j_gene: TRBJ1-3
d_gene: -
v_gene: TRBV5-4
abundance: -
CDR3aa: CASSLGGGAVGNTIYF
CDR3nt: TGTGCCAGCAGCTTGGGCGGGGGCGCGGTTGGAAACACCATATATTTT

j_gene: TRBJ2-5
d_gene: -
v_gene: TRBV29-1
abundance: -
CDR3aa: CSVDRSGETQYF
CDR3nt: TGCAGCGTTGACCGGAGCGGAGAGACCCAGTACTTC